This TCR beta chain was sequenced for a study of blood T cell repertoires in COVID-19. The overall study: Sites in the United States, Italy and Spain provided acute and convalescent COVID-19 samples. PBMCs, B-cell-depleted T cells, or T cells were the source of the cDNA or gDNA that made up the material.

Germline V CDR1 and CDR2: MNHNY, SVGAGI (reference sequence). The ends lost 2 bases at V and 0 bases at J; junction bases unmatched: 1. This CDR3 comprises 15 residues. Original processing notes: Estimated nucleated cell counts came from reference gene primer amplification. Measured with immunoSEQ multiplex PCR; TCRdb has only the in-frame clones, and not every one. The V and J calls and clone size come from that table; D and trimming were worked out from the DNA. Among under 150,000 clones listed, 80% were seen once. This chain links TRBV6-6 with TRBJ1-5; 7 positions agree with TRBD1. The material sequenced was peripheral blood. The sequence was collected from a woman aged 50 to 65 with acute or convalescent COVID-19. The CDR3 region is CASSYGTDSNQPQHF. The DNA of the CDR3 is TGTGCCAGCAGTTACGGGACAGATAGCAATCAGCCCCAGCATTTT.